The clone carrying this T cell receptor beta chain was counted many times. Its specificity is not known. These data originate in a study of early T cells in non-severe SARS-CoV-2 infection. Study-wide context: Bulk RNA isolated from unsorted whole blood underwent sequencing; chains were not paired.

Molecules of cDNA were individually given unique molecular identifiers that were attached to them. One entry per CDR3 protein, called by TCRdb with MiXCR from the 5' RACE reads. Counted here are 70,000 to 90,000 distinct CDR3 sequences, more than 12% occurring once; the ten biggest clones make up about 5.5%. This CDR3 comprises 15 residues. Trimming took off 4 bases at V and 5 bases at J, with 15 bases between the two ends. The germline gives CDR1 MDHEN, CDR2 SYDVKM. General observations from the study: Database matching using VDJdb favored anti-spike CD8 responses, with private and CD4 specificities left missing.

Specimen: whole blood. The clonotype originates from an adult who was a healthcare worker with PCR-confirmed SARS-CoV-2 infection or an uninfected control (not recorded which). V is TRBV28 and J is TRBJ2-1, with D possibly TRBD2 on 6 matching bases. The CDR3 reads CASSSLARFNNEQFF. CDR3 in DNA: TGTGCCAGCAGTTCTCTAGCGAGATTCAACAATGAGCAGTTCTTC.